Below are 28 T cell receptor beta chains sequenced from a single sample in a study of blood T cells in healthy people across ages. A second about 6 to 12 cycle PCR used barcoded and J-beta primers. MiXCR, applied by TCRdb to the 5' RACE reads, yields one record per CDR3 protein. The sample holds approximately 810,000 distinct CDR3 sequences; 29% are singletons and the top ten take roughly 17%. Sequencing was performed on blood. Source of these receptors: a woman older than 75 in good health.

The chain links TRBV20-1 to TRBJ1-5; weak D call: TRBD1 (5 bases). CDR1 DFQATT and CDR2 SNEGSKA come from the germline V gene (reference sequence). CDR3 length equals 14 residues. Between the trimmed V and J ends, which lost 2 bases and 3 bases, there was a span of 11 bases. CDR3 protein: CSARMTAFNQPQHF. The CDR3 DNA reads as TGCAGTGCTAGAATGACAGCCTTCAATCAGCCCCAGCATTTT.

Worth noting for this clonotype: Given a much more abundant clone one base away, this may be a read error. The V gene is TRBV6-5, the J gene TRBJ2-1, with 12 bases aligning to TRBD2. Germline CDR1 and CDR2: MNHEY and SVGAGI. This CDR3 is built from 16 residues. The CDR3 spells CASSYSLAGGRNGQFF. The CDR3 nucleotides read TGTGCCAGCAGTTACTCACTAGCGGGGGGCCGGAATGGGCAGTTCTTC.

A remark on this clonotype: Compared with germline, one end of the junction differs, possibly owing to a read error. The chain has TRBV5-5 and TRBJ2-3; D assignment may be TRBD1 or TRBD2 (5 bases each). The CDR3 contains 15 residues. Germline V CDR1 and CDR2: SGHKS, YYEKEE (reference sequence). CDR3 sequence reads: CVSSVATGGTGTQYF. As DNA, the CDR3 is TGTGTCAGCAGCGTGGCAACTGGGGGTACAGGTACGCAGTATTTT.

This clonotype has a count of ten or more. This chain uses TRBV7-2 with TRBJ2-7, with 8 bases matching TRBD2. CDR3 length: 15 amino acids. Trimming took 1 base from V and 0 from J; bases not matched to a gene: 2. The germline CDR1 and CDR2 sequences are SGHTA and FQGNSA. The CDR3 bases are TGTGCCAGCAGCTTAGGGACTAGCCACTCCTACGAGCAGTACTTC. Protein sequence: CASSLGTSHSYEQYF.

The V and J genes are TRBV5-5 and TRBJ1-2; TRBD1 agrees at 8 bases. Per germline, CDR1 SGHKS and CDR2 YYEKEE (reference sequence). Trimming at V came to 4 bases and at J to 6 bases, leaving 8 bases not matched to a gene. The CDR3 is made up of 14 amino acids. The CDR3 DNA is TGTGCCAGCAGCAAGGACAGGGAATTACATGGCTACACCTTC. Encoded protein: CASSKDRELHGYTF.

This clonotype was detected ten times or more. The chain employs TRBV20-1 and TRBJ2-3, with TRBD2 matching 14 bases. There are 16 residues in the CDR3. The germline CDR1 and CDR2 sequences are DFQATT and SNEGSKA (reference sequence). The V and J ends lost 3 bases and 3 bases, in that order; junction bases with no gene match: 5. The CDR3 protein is CSASSTSGGVTDTQYF. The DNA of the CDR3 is TGCAGTGCTAGTTCGACTAGCGGGGGGGTTACAGATACGCAGTATTTT.

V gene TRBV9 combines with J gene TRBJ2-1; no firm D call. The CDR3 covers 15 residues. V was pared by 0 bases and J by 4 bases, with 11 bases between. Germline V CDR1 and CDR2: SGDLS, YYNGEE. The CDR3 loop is CASSVGAGYYNEQFF. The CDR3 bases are TGTGCCAGCAGCGTAGGGGCAGGATATTACAATGAGCAGTTCTTC.

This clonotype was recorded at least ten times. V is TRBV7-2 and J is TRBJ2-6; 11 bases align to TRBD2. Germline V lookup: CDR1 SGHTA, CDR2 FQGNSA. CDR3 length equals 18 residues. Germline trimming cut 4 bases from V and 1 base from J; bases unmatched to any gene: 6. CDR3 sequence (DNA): TGTGCCAGCAGCTCCCTAGCGGGGGGCAGGTCTGGGGCCAACGTCCTGACTTTC. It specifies CASSSLAGGRSGANVLTF.

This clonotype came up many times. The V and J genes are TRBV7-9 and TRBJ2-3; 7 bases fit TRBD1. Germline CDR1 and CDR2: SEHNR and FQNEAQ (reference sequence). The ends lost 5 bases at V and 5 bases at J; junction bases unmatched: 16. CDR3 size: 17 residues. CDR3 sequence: CASSPREGAIQRDTQYF. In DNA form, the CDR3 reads TGTGCCAGCAGCCCCCGCGAGGGGGCGATTCAGAGAGATACGCAGTATTTT.

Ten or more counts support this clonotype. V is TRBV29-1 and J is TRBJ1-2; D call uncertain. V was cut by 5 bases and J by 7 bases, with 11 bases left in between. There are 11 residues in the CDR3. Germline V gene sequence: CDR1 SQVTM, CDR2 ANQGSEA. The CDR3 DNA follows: TGCAGCGTTTGGGGAGGATCTGGCTACACCTTC. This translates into CSVWGGSGYTF. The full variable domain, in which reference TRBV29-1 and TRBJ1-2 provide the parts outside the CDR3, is SAVISQKPSRDICQRGTSLTIQCQVDSQVTMMFWYRQQPGQSLTLIATANQGSEATYESGFVIDKFPISRPNLTFSTLTVSNMSPEDSSIYLCSVWGGSGYTFGSGTRLTVV.

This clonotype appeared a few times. DNA for the CDR3: TGTGCCAGCAGCAAACCGGGACTAGCCTACGAGCAGTACTTC. Translated, it gives CASSKPGLAYEQYF. The gene calls are TRBV21-1 and TRBJ2-7; the table calls TRBD2, which could not be checked here. TRBV21-1 is marked as a pseudogene. This CDR3 has 14 residues.

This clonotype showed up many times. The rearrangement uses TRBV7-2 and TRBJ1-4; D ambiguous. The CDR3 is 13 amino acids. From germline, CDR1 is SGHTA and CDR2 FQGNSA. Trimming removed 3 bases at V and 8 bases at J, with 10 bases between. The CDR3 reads CASSFLFSEKLFF. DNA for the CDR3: TGTGCCAGCAGCTTTCTTTTTTCAGAAAAACTGTTTTTT.

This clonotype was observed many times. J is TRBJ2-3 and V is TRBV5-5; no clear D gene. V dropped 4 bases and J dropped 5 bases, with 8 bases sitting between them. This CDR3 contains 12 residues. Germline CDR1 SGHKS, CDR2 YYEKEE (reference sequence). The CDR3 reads CASSNVEDTQYF. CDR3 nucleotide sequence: TGTGCCAGCAGCAACGTTGAAGATACGCAGTATTTT.

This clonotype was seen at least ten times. As DNA, the CDR3 is TGTGCCAGCAAACGGGGGGCCAGCTCCTACGAGCAGTACTTC. Protein sequence: CASKRGASSYEQYF. The chain has TRBV6-5 and TRBJ2-7, with D perhaps matching TRBD2 (7 bases). Between the trimmed V and J ends, which lost 7 bases and 0 bases, there was a span of 13 bases. The CDR3 has 14 residues. The V gene's germline CDR1 is MNHEY and CDR2 SVGAGI.

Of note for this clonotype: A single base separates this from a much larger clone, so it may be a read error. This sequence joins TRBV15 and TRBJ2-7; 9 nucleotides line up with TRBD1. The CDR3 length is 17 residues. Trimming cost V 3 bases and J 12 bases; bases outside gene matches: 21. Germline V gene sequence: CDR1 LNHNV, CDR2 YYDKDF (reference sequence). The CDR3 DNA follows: TGTGCCACCAGCAGGCACTCCTGGGACAGGGAGGTAGAGACCCGGTACTTC. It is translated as CATSRHSWDREVETRYF.

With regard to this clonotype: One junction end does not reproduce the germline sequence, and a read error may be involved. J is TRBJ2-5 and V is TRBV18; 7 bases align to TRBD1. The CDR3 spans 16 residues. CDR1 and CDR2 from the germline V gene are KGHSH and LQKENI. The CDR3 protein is CAGSPPDRVYQETQYF. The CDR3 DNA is TGTGCCGGCTCACCACCCGACAGGGTGTACCAAGAGACCCAGTACTTC.

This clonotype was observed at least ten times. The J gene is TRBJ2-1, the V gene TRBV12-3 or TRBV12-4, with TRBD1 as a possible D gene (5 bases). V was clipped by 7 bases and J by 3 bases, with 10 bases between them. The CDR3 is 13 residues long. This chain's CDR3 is CASTGLGYNEQFF. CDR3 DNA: TGTGCCAGCACAGGGTTAGGCTACAATGAGCAGTTCTTC.

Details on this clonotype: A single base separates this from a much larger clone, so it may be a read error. The CDR3 spells CACSLSREQYF. The CDR3 region has the DNA TGTGCCTGCAGCCTTAGTCGGGAGCAGTACTTC. The gene calls are TRBV7-9 and TRBJ2-1; D is unclear. Near its end, the DNA agrees better with TRBJ2-7, so the J call may be wrong. The germline V gene encodes CDR1 SEHNR and CDR2 FQNEAQ (reference sequence). The CDR3 is 11 residues long.

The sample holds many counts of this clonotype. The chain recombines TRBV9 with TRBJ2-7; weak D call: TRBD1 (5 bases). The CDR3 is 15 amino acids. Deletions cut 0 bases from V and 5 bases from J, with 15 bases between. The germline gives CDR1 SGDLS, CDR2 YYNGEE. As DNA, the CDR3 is TGTGCCAGCAGCGTAGCTCCCAGGGAAGGGAACGAGCAGTACTTC. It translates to CASSVAPREGNEQYF. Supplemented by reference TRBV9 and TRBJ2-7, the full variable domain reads DSGVTQTPKHLITATGQRVTLRCSPRSGDLSVYWYQQSLDQGLQFLIQYYNGEERAKGNILERFSAQQFPDLHSELNLSSLELGDSALYFCASSVAPREGNEQYFGPGTRLTVT.

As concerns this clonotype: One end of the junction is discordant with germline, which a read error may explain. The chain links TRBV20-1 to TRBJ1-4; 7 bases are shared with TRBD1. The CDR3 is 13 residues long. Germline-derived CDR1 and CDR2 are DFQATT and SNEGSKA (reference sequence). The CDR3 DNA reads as TGCAGTGCTGACGACAGGGCCAGGGAAAAACGGTTTTTT. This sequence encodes CSADDRAREKRFF.

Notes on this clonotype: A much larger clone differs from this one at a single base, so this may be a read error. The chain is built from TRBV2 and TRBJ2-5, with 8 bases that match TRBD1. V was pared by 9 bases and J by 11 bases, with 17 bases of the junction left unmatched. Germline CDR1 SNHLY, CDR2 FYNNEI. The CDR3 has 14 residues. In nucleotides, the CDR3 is TGTGCCAGAGAACCGGGACAGGTGAAACATGAGCAGTACTTC. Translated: CAREPGQVKHEQYF.

CDR3 sequence (DNA): TGTGCCAGCACCCTACTCGGGTGCTACGAGCAGTACTTC. Protein product: CASTLLGCYEQYF. The V call is TRBV6-5, the J call TRBJ2-7, with D hard to call. Germline CDR1 MNHEY, CDR2 SVGAGI. V was pared by 7 bases and J by 3 bases, with 13 bases between. The CDR3 sequence is 13 residues long.

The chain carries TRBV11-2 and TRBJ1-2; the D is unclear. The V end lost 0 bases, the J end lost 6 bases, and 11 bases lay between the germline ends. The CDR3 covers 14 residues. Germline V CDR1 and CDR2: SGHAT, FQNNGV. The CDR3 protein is CASSLEMSKDGYTF. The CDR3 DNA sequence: TGTGCCAGCAGCTTAGAGATGTCTAAGGATGGCTACACCTTC.

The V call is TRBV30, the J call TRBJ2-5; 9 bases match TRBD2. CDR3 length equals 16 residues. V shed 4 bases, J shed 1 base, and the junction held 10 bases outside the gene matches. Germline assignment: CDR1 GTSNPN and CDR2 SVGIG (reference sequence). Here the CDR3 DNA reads TGTGCCTGGATCCGTTTAGCGGGGGACCTCCAAGAGACCCAGTACTTC. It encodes CAWIRLAGDLQETQYF.

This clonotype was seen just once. CDR3 nucleotide sequence: TGCAGTGCTCTTGGGACTACCTACGAGCAGTACTTC. As protein: CSALGTTYEQYF. The chain employs TRBV20-1 and TRBJ2-7; 7 bases match TRBD2. Germline V gene data show CDR1 as DFQATT and CDR2 as SNEGSKA (reference sequence). This CDR3 is 12 amino acids long. V dropped 5 bases and J dropped 2; count of bases not matched to a gene: 3.

The CDR3 DNA sequence: TGTGCCAGCAGCCCGAGACTTCTGGGTGGGGAAAAACTGTTTTTT. This translates into CASSPRLLGGEKLFF. The V call is TRBV5-6, the J call TRBJ1-4, with D uncertain. Germline CDR1 reads SGHDT; CDR2 reads YYEEEE. The CDR3 extends over 15 amino acids. The ends were cut back, 4 bases at V and 8 bases at J, with 18 bases in the middle.

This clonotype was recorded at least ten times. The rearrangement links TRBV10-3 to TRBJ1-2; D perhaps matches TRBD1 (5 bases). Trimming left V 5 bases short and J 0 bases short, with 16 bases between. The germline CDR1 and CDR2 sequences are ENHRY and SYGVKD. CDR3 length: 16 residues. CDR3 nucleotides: TGTGCCATCAGTCCAGTCGCGGCCAGGGCTAACTATGGCTACACCTTC. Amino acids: CAISPVAARANYGYTF.

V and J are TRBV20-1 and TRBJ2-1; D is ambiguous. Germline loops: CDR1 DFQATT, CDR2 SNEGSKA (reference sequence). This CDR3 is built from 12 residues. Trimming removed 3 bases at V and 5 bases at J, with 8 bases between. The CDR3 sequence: CSASLGNNEQFF. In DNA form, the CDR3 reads TGCAGTGCTAGTCTGGGAAACAATGAGCAGTTCTTC.